Listed here are 26 T cell receptor beta chains from one sample, sequenced in a study of CD8 T cells in ankylosing spondylitis. Study-level points and caveats: Ankylosing spondylitis blood appeared to carry a characteristic TCR beta motif of roughly 8 highly homologous variants.

TCRdb used MiXCR to reprocess the 5' RACE reads, holding one entry per CDR3 protein. The profile shows about 210,000 distinct CDR3 sequences, about 7% of them singletons. These receptors are not linked to any known antigen. The sample was blood, either unsorted or a sorted T cell fraction (not recorded which). The receptors derive from a male donor with ankylosing spondylitis.

This clonotype has a handful of counts. The CDR3 protein is CSVEDPTGGRYEQYF. CDR3 coding DNA: TGCAGCGTTGAAGATCCCACAGGGGGTAGGTACGAGCAGTACTTC. This rearrangement joins TRBV29-1 to TRBJ2-7; 8 bases line up with TRBD1. There are 15 residues in the CDR3. Trimming cost V 0 bases and J 4 bases; bases outside gene matches: 8. CDR1 and CDR2 (germline): SQVTM, ANQGSEA.

This clonotype was seen many times. This sequence joins TRBV4-1 and TRBJ2-7, with TRBD2 matching over 7 bases. V was pared by 4 bases and J by 7 bases, with 1 base of the junction left unmatched. The CDR3 length is 11 residues. Germline V gene lookup returns CDR1 MGHRA and CDR2 YSYEKL. The CDR3 spells CASSLREEQYF. For the CDR3, the DNA is TGCGCCAGCAGCCTGCGGGAGGAGCAGTACTTC.

This clonotype has ten or more counts. The rearrangement links TRBV6-5 to TRBJ2-7; D might be TRBD2 (5 bases). V dropped 2 bases and J dropped 3 bases, with 14 bases sitting between them. The CDR3 consists of 15 residues. CDR1 is MNHEY and CDR2 is SVGAGI in the germline V gene. The CDR3 DNA is TGTGCCAGCAGTTACAAGTGGGAGTGGAGCTACGAGCAGTACTTC. Translating gives CASSYKWEWSYEQYF.

The chain joins TRBV6-1 to TRBJ2-3; perhaps TRBD1 as D (6 bases). CDR3 size: 14 residues. Trimming removed 4 bases at V and 2 bases at J, with 10 bases between. Germline V CDR1 and CDR2: MNHNS, SASEGT. The CDR3 DNA reads as TGTGCCAGCAGTGGCTACAGGGTCACAGATACGCAGTATTTT. Translating it yields CASSGYRVTDTQYF.

This clonotype was recorded many times. The chain has TRBV20-1 and TRBJ2-7, with TRBD1 identical over 8 bases. This CDR3 contains 14 residues. J was trimmed by 6 bases and V by 0 bases; bases with no gene match: 7. Germline V gives CDR1 DFQATT, CDR2 SNEGSKA (reference sequence). In DNA, the CDR3 is TGCAGTGCTAGAGAAACCGGACAGGGACCCGAGCAGTACTTC. Its protein is CSARETGQGPEQYF.

The chain recombines TRBV5-4 with TRBJ2-2; D is uncertain. V was clipped by 3 bases and J by 0 bases, with 9 bases between them. There are 15 residues in the CDR3. Germline CDR1 reads SGHNT; CDR2 reads YYREEE (reference sequence). In DNA form, the CDR3 reads TGTGCCAGCAGCTACTACGACTCGAACACCGGGGAGCTGTTTTTT. Encoded protein: CASSYYDSNTGELFF.

The rearrangement joins TRBV27 to TRBJ1-4; maybe TRBD1 (5 bases). Germline V CDR1 and CDR2: MNHEY, SMNVEV (reference sequence). CDR3 length: 12 amino acids. Between the trimmed V and J ends, which lost 6 bases and 8 bases, there was a span of 10 bases. The DNA of the CDR3 is TGTGCCAGCAGCCGGGGCGGCGAAAAACTGTTTTTT. It encodes CASSRGGEKLFF.

This chain connects TRBV5-5 to TRBJ2-7, with unresolved D. The CDR3 is 13 residues long. Germline CDR1 and CDR2: SGHKS and YYEKEE (reference sequence). The V gene lost 2 bases and the J gene lost 3 bases, with 9 bases spanning the gap. The CDR3, as DNA: TGTGCCAGCAGCTTTGGGCTGGACTACGAGCAGTACTTC. Translated, it gives CASSFGLDYEQYF.

The chain carries TRBV10-2 and TRBJ2-7; 9 bases align to TRBD1. The V gene's germline CDR1 is WSHSY and CDR2 SAAADI. V dropped 5 bases and J dropped 12; count of bases not matched to a gene: 14. The CDR3 loop spans 14 amino acids. The CDR3: CASSSPGQGPTRYF. CDR3 nucleotides: TGCGCCAGCAGTTCACCGGGACAGGGCCCCACGAGGTACTTC.

Many counts were recorded for this clonotype. This rearrangement joins TRBV7-9 to TRBJ1-1; the match to TRBD1 covers 7 bases. This CDR3 region has 12 residues. Germline V gives CDR1 SEHNR, CDR2 FQNEAQ (reference sequence). Losses at the gene ends were 5 bases for V and 8 bases for J; bases not matched to a gene: 5. The CDR3 loop is CASSMGQLEAFF. The CDR3 DNA reads TGTGCCAGCAGCATGGGACAGCTAGAAGCTTTCTTT. Full variable domain (missing parts from reference TRBV7-9 and TRBJ1-1): DTGVSQNPRHKITKRGQNVTFRCDPISEHNRLYWYRQTLGQGPEFLTYFQNEAQLEKSRLLSDRFSAERPKGSFSTLEIQRTEQGDSAMYLCASSMGQLEAFFGQGTRLTVV.

DNA for the CDR3: TGTGCCAGCAGCCAAGACGGAAGTGGGGGGCGATGGACCGGGGAGCTGTTTTTT. As protein: CASSQDGSGGRWTGELFF. The rearrangement links TRBV3-1 to TRBJ2-2; either TRBD1 or TRBD2 may supply D (6 bases each). This CDR3 has 18 residues. Trimming removed 0 bases from V and 5 bases from J, with 19 bases in between. The germline V gene has CDR1 LGHDT and CDR2 YNNKEL (reference sequence). Full variable domain (missing parts from reference TRBV3-1 and TRBJ2-2): DTAVSQTPKYLVTQMGNDKSIKCEQNLGHDTMYWYKQDSKKFLKIMFSYNNKELIINETVPNRFSPKSPDKAHLNLHINSLELGDSAVYFCASSQDGSGGRWTGELFFGEGSRLTVL.

This clonotype has ten or more counts. The chain employs TRBV7-2 and TRBJ2-1; D is unclear. CDR1 and CDR2 from the germline V gene are SGHTA and FQGNSA. The CDR3 runs 12 residues. V was clipped by 4 bases and J by 7 bases, with 8 bases between them. This chain's CDR3 is CASSSARNEQFF. The CDR3, as DNA: TGTGCCAGCAGCTCAGCTAGGAATGAGCAGTTCTTC.

The chain couples TRBV27 to TRBJ2-5; weak D call: TRBD2 (5 bases). CDR1 is MNHEY, CDR2 SMNVEV, per germline (reference sequence). The ends were cut back, 2 bases at V and 1 base at J, with 17 bases in the middle. This CDR3 is built from 17 residues. The DNA of the CDR3 is TGTGCCAGCAGTTTAGGCCGAGGGCTACTCCGCCAAGAGACCCAGTACTTC. This sequence encodes CASSLGRGLLRQETQYF.

The chain carries TRBV20-1 and TRBJ2-1, with 7 nucleotides matching TRBD2. The germline gives CDR1 DFQATT, CDR2 SNEGSKA (reference sequence). V shed 1 base, J shed 5 bases, and the junction held 5 bases outside the gene matches. CDR3 size: 14 residues. This CDR3 is CSARGSGRDNEQFF. Here the CDR3 DNA reads TGCAGTGCTAGAGGTAGCGGGCGGGACAATGAGCAGTTCTTC.

This clonotype was found many times. The chain uses TRBV6-1 and TRBJ1-1, with 9 bases matching TRBD1. Germline assignment: CDR1 MNHNS and CDR2 SASEGT. This CDR3 region has 15 residues. V shed 5 bases and J 2 bases; nucleotides not matched to a gene: 6. The CDR3 nucleotides read TGTGCCAGCAGTCCCTGGACAGGGGTTAACACTGAAGCTTTCTTT. Its translation: CASSPWTGVNTEAFF.

The chain couples TRBV27 to TRBJ2-3; D might be TRBD1 or TRBD2, each matching 6 bases. CDR3 length: 17 residues. V was cut by 2 bases and J by 2 bases, with 17 bases left in between. Per germline, CDR1 MNHEY and CDR2 SMNVEV (reference sequence). The CDR3 DNA reads as TGTGCCAGCAGTTTACGTCGGGGGAAGGGGGACACAGATACGCAGTATTTT. Translation: CASSLRRGKGDTDTQYF.

This clonotype was found many times. The rearrangement links TRBV3-1 to TRBJ2-7; 8 bases match TRBD2. This CDR3 region has 15 residues. The J segment lost 2 bases and the V segment lost 0 bases, leaving 3 bases of the junction unmatched. Germline CDR1 LGHDT, CDR2 YNNKEL (reference sequence). The CDR3 protein is CASSQDPGRAYEQYF. CDR3 nucleotide sequence: TGTGCCAGCAGCCAAGATCCCGGGAGGGCCTACGAGCAGTACTTC.

The chain is built from TRBV5-1 and TRBJ1-1; no clear D gene. V was pared by 6 bases and J by 4 bases, with 13 bases between. This CDR3 region has 13 residues. Germline loops: CDR1 SGHRS, CDR2 YFSETQ. The CDR3 protein is CASTSGMSTEAFF. The CDR3 DNA is TGCGCCAGCACGAGTGGCATGTCCACTGAAGCTTTCTTT.

This clonotype has a count of ten or more. This chain uses TRBV5-1 with TRBJ2-7, with D perhaps TRBD1 or TRBD2 (5 bases each). CDR1 SGHRS and CDR2 YFSETQ come from the germline V gene. V dropped 4 bases and J dropped 6 bases, with 17 bases sitting between them. This CDR3 is built from 14 residues. CDR3 bases: TGCGCCAGCAGCCCGGACTGGCAGGGAGCCGAGCAGTACTTC. Translation gives CASSPDWQGAEQYF. The variable domain in full, completed from reference TRBV5-1 and TRBJ2-7, reads KAGVTQTPRYLIKTRGQQVTLSCSPISGHRSVSWYQQTPGQGLQFLFEYFSETQRNKGNFPGRFSGRQFSNSRSEMNVSTLELGDSALYLCASSPDWQGAEQYFGPGTRLTVT.

V and J are TRBV20-1 and TRBJ2-1; D unclear. Germline values: CDR1 DFQATT, CDR2 SNEGSKA (reference sequence). V dropped 6 bases and J dropped 0 bases, with 18 bases sitting between them. The CDR3 is 16 amino acids. DNA of the CDR3: TGCAGTGCAAATACCGTGCCCGTAAGCTCCTACAATGAGCAGTTCTTC. Protein: CSANTVPVSSYNEQFF.

This rearrangement joins TRBV6-1 to TRBJ1-1, with TRBD1 matching 7 bases. Germline V gene lookup returns CDR1 MNHNS and CDR2 SASEGT. The CDR3 spans 19 residues. The ends lost 7 bases at V and 2 bases at J; junction bases unmatched: 22. As DNA, the CDR3 is TGTGCCAGCACCAAGCCCCCACAGGGGCCCGAAACCCCAAACACTGAAGCTTTCTTT. Residues: CASTKPPQGPETPNTEAFF.

This clonotype was detected many times. The gene calls are TRBV28 and TRBJ2-7, with D unresolved. The germline V gene encodes CDR1 MDHEN and CDR2 SYDVKM. This CDR3 has 14 amino acids. V was pared by 5 bases and J by 0 bases, with 11 bases between. The CDR3 nucleotides read TGTGCCAGCAGTGCCTCGGGCAGCTCCTACGAGCAGTACTTC. Residues: CASSASGSSYEQYF.

This clonotype occurred many times. This chain connects TRBV4-3 to TRBJ2-3; D perhaps matches TRBD1 (6 bases). Germline-derived CDR1 and CDR2 are LGHNA and YSLEER. This CDR3 comprises 16 residues. V was clipped by 4 bases and J by 0 bases, with 14 bases between them. The CDR3 spells CASSPAGTRSTDTQYF. The CDR3 nucleotides are TGCGCCAGCAGCCCGGCCGGGACACGTAGCACAGATACGCAGTATTTT.

This clonotype was detected a few times. The rearrangement links TRBV18 to TRBJ1-1, with D tentatively TRBD1 (5 bases). Germline-derived CDR1 and CDR2 are KGHSH and LQKENI. V was shortened by 0 bases and J by 8 bases, with 10 bases between the two germline ends. The CDR3 has 13 amino acids. The chain's CDR3 is CASSPPMTVEAFF. The CDR3 DNA reads TGTGCCAGCTCACCACCTATGACAGTCGAAGCTTTCTTT.

CDR3 loop: CASSSGRGTGVQETQYF. CDR3 bases: TGTGCCAGCAGTTCCGGTCGTGGGACAGGGGTACAAGAGACCCAGTACTTC. This chain links TRBV6-2 or TRBV6-3 with TRBJ2-5; 10 bases agree with TRBD1. V shed 4 bases, J shed 2 bases, and the junction held 10 bases outside the gene matches. The germline V gene has CDR1 MNHEY and CDR2 SVGEGT. This CDR3 has 17 residues.

In this sample, this clonotype turned up many times. The V gene is TRBV24-1, the J gene TRBJ1-5, with D hard to call. V shed 2 bases and J shed 4 bases, with 17 bases lying between them. The CDR3 spans 17 residues. Germline assignment: CDR1 KGHDR and CDR2 SFDVKD. CDR3 sequence (DNA): TGTGCCACCAGTGATTCCGACACGCAGACTCTAAATCAGCCCCAGCATTTT. This codes for CATSDSDTQTLNQPQHF.